Below, 19 T cell receptor beta chains from the same sample are listed, as sequenced in a study of early T cells in non-severe SARS-CoV-2 infection. TCRdb processed the 5' RACE reads anew with MiXCR; each CDR3 protein has one entry. The table records 30,000 or so distinct CDR3 sequences, under 7.5% of them present only once. The sample taken for sequencing was whole blood. These receptors were obtained from an adult who was a healthcare worker with PCR-confirmed SARS-CoV-2 infection or an uninfected control (not recorded which).

This clonotype appeared many times. V and J are TRBV5-1 and TRBJ2-1; D perhaps matches TRBD2 (6 bases). The CDR3 length is 14 residues. The germline gives CDR1 SGHRS, CDR2 YFSETQ. V was trimmed by 0 bases and J by 8 bases, leaving 12 bases between them. CDR3 nucleotide sequence: TGCGCCAGCAGCTTGGCGTCGGGAGTTGATGAGCAGTTCTTC. It codes for CASSLASGVDEQFF.

This clonotype was counted at least ten times. The chain employs TRBV12-3 or TRBV12-4 and TRBJ2-1, with D unclear. The CDR3 is 17 amino acids. The germline V and J ends were trimmed by 6 bases and 0 bases, with 18 bases remaining between them. This CDR3 is CASSSSPSTSSYNEQFF. Written as DNA, the CDR3 is TGTGCCAGCAGCTCAAGTCCCTCAACCAGCTCCTACAATGAGCAGTTCTTC.

This clonotype was detected many times. The chain uses TRBV18 and TRBJ2-1, with D unresolved. CDR1 is KGHSH, CDR2 LQKENI, per germline. This CDR3 region has 12 residues. The ends were cut back, 6 bases at V and 13 bases at J, with 16 bases in the middle. The CDR3, as DNA: TGTGCCAGCTCGCCCGATCAAGGAAGCCAGTTCTTC. Encoded protein: CASSPDQGSQFF.

This clonotype was detected many times. The V gene is TRBV3-1, the J gene TRBJ2-5, with unresolved D. Germline loops: CDR1 LGHDT, CDR2 YNNKEL (reference sequence). The CDR3 contains 17 residues. With 8 bases removed from V and 0 bases from J, the gap between germline ends came to 22 bases. Here the CDR3 DNA reads TGTGCCAGCGGCACGAGTTACGAGCCCACGTACCAAGAGACCCAGTACTTC. It yields the protein CASGTSYEPTYQETQYF.

There are many counts of this clonotype. The chain combines TRBV28 with TRBJ1-5; maybe TRBD1 (5 bases). The CDR3 loop spans 15 amino acids. The V gene lost 6 bases and the J gene lost 5 bases, with 17 bases spanning the gap. Germline CDR1 and CDR2: MDHEN and SYDVKM. The CDR3 spells CASSLTADPDQPQHF. The CDR3 nucleotides read TGTGCCAGCAGCCTGACAGCGGACCCTGATCAGCCCCAGCATTTT.

The chain has TRBV5-4 and TRBJ2-4; 7 bases align to TRBD2. The CDR3 sequence is 15 residues long. V was clipped by 5 bases and J by 7 bases; unmatched bases: 12. CDR1 and CDR2 from the germline V gene are SGHNT and YYREEE (reference sequence). CDR3 amino acids: CASSYSRGGRNIQYF. The CDR3 nucleotides read TGTGCCAGCAGTTACTCGAGGGGAGGGAGGAACATTCAGTACTTC. Filled out from reference TRBV5-4 and TRBJ2-4, the complete variable domain reads ETGVTQSPTHLIKTRGQQVTLRCSSQSGHNTVSWYQQALGQGPQFIFQYYREEENGRGNFPPRFSGLQFPNYSSELNVNALELDDSALYLCASSYSRGGRNIQYFGAGTRLSVL.

This clonotype was found many times. The CDR3 protein is CATRPRQGSDGYTF. In DNA form, the CDR3 reads TGTGCCACCCGTCCACGACAGGGATCGGATGGCTACACCTTC. The chain carries TRBV15 and TRBJ1-2; TRBD1 agrees at 7 bases. The germline gives CDR1 LNHNV, CDR2 YYDKDF (reference sequence). V dropped 8 bases and J dropped 6; count of bases not matched to a gene: 12. The CDR3 runs 14 residues.

The sample holds a few counts of this clonotype. The chain has TRBV6-2 or TRBV6-3 and TRBJ2-5; possibly TRBD1 or TRBD2 for D (5 bases each). Germline CDR1 is MNHEY and CDR2 is SVGEGT. V was pared by 6 bases and J by 1 base, with 24 bases between. The CDR3 has 18 amino acids. The CDR3 bases are TGTGCCAGCAGATCGATATTAGGGACCAACCAAGGCCAAGAGACCCAGTACTTC. Translating gives CASRSILGTNQGQETQYF.

This clonotype was seen only a few times. The V and J genes are TRBV20-1 and TRBJ2-2, with TRBD2 identical over 8 bases. The CDR3 sequence is 14 residues long. V was clipped by 3 bases and J by 5 bases; unmatched bases: 5. In germline, CDR1 is DFQATT, CDR2 SNEGSKA (reference sequence). CDR3 DNA sequence: TGCAGTGCTAGGGTACTAGCGGCGACCGGGGAGCTGTTTTTT. Translation: CSARVLAATGELFF.

This clonotype ranks as medium-sized (0.01 to 0.1%). The chain is built from TRBV2 and TRBJ2-2; D unresolved. This CDR3 region has 14 residues. The V and J ends lost 7 bases and 2 bases respectively, with 11 bases between them. Looked up from germline, CDR1 is SNHLY and CDR2 is FYNNEI. For the CDR3, the DNA is TGTGCCAGCAAGGTCAGCCGAAACACCGGGGAGCTGTTTTTT. It encodes CASKVSRNTGELFF.

This clonotype showed up many times. The chain combines TRBV20-1 with TRBJ2-7, with unresolved D. The length of the CDR3 is 13 residues. The V end was cut by 4 bases, the J end by 0 bases, with 10 bases between. From germline, CDR1 is DFQATT and CDR2 SNEGSKA (reference sequence). This CDR3 is CSATRPASYEQYF. In DNA, the CDR3 is TGCAGTGCTACCCGCCCCGCCTCCTACGAGCAGTACTTC.

This clonotype occurred many times. V usage is TRBV5-6 and J usage is TRBJ1-1; D uncertain. In germline, CDR1 is SGHDT, CDR2 YYEEEE. The CDR3 covers 13 residues. Trimming removed 0 bases from V and 7 bases from J, with 10 bases in between. CDR3 sequence: CASSLALGIEAFF. The CDR3 bases are TGTGCCAGCAGCTTGGCCCTTGGCATTGAAGCTTTCTTT.

This clonotype was seen repeatedly, ten times or more. This chain joins TRBV27 and TRBJ2-7; 7 positions agree with TRBD1. Germline CDR1 MNHEY, CDR2 SMNVEV (reference sequence). The V and J ends lost 4 bases and 3 bases, in that order; junction bases with no gene match: 9. The length of the CDR3 is 15 residues. The CDR3 DNA follows: TGTGCCAGCAGTTCTCAGGGGGTTAGGTTCTACGAGCAGTACTTC. Residues: CASSSQGVRFYEQYF.

This clonotype was counted at least ten times. The chain combines TRBV7-2 with TRBJ1-6; 8 nucleotides agree with TRBD1. This CDR3 comprises 15 residues. V lost 3 bases to trimming and J lost 7 bases; unmatched junction nucleotides: 5. Germline V gene data show CDR1 as SGHTA and CDR2 as FQGNSA. CDR3 in DNA: TGTGCCAGCAGCTTCGGGACAGGAGGGAATTCACCCCTCCACTTT. Encoded protein: CASSFGTGGNSPLHF.

The rearrangement uses TRBV19 and TRBJ2-2; D call uncertain. This CDR3 contains 14 residues. The germline V and J ends were trimmed by 4 bases and 4 bases, with 10 bases remaining between them. Looked up from germline, CDR1 is LNHDA and CDR2 is SQIVND (reference sequence). The CDR3 here is CASSKGRSTGELFF. In nucleotides, the CDR3 is TGTGCCAGTAGTAAGGGCCGTTCCACCGGGGAGCTGTTTTTT.

This clonotype was counted a few times. The V and J genes are TRBV28 and TRBJ2-7; D may match TRBD1 or TRBD2 (6 bases each). With 7 bases removed from V and 3 bases from J, the gap between germline ends came to 13 bases. This CDR3 has 13 residues. CDR1 and CDR2 (germline): MDHEN, SYDVKM. CDR3 protein: CASNPGAYYEQYF. The CDR3 DNA reads as TGTGCCAGCAATCCGGGGGCTTACTACGAGCAGTACTTC.

This clonotype rates as medium-sized. CDR3 DNA sequence: TGCAGTGCTAGAGATCAGGTCAGCAATCAGCCCCAGCATTTT. Its translation is CSARDQVSNQPQHF. This chain links TRBV20-1 with TRBJ1-5; D is unresolved. Germline-derived CDR1 and CDR2 are DFQATT and SNEGSKA (reference sequence). The CDR3 has 14 amino acids. Trimming took 0 bases from V and 1 from J, leaving 7 bases between them.

In this sample, this clonotype turned up many times. CDR3 sequence: CASSLALSENIQYF. CDR3 bases: TGTGCCAGCAGCTTAGCCCTTTCCGAAAACATTCAGTACTTC. The rearrangement joins TRBV7-8 to TRBJ2-4, with D unresolved. Germline-derived CDR1 and CDR2 are SGHVS and FQNEAQ. V lost 0 bases and J lost 5, with 8 bases in between. The CDR3 is made up of 14 amino acids.

Many counts were recorded for this clonotype. The chain uses TRBV29-1 and TRBJ2-3; D unresolved. The CDR3 runs to 14 residues. Per the germline V gene, CDR1 is SQVTM and CDR2 is ANQGSEA. V shed 3 bases and J shed 0 bases, with 10 bases lying between them. CDR3 coding DNA: TGCAGCGTTGAGCGGCAGGCAAGCACAGATACGCAGTATTTT. Residues: CSVERQASTDTQYF.